Listed below are T cell receptor beta chains from one sample, sequenced in a study of T cells in Graves' hyperthyroidism and ophthalmopathy. TCRdb re-derived calls from the multiplex PCR reads in MiXCR, one entry per CDR3 protein. The data hold some 200,000 distinct CDR3 sequences, with 17% observed a single time. The sample was blood. The receptors here all came from a man aged 45-65 years with Graves' hyperthyroidism. Both conserved end residues are part of each CDR3. The D gene is left open where the match is weak. The size of a clone is reported for some rows only, either as once, few or many, or as a class for expanded clones.

CDR3nt: TGTGCCAGCAGTTATCTCCAGGGAACTAACTATGGCTACACCTTC; CDR3aa: CASSYLQGTNYGYTF; d_gene: NA; j_gene: TRBJ1-2; abundance: few; v_gene: TRBV6-2/TRBV6-3; len: 15
CDR3nt: TGTGCCAGCTCACGGCTAGGTGGGAGAGATACGCAGTATTTT; CDR3aa: CASSRLGGRDTQYF; d_gene: NA; j_gene: TRBJ2-3; abundance: many; v_gene: TRBV18; len: 14
CDR3nt: TGTGCCAGCAGTAGAACTACGAGCAATCAGCCCCAGCATTTT; CDR3aa: CASSRTTSNQPQHF; d_gene: NA; j_gene: TRBJ1-5; abundance: few; v_gene: TRBV28; len: 14
CDR3nt: TGTGCCAGCAGTGAAGCGCGTACGATGGAGACCCAGTACTTC; CDR3aa: CASSEARTMETQYF; d_gene: NA; j_gene: TRBJ2-5; abundance: many; v_gene: TRBV2; len: 14
CDR3nt: TGTGCCAGCAGCTTAAGGGGTTTCGCGAACACCGGGGAGCTGTTTTTT; CDR3aa: CASSLRGFANTGELFF; d_gene: NA; j_gene: TRBJ2-2; abundance: few; v_gene: TRBV7-2; len: 16
CDR3nt: TGTGCCAGCACCATACGACAAGCGGATTATCAGCCCCAGCATTTT; CDR3aa: CASTIRQADYQPQHF; d_gene: NA; j_gene: TRBJ1-5; abundance: NA; v_gene: TRBV6-1; len: 15
CDR3nt: TGTGCCAGCAGTTCATTAGCGGGAGGGCTCTCCTACGAGCAGTACTTC; CDR3aa: CASSSLAGGLSYEQYF; d_gene: TRBD2; j_gene: TRBJ2-7; abundance: many; v_gene: TRBV28; len: 16
CDR3nt: TGTGCCATCAGGACCTCCCAGGGGGAGCAGTTCTTC; CDR3aa: CAIRTSQGEQFF; d_gene: NA; j_gene: TRBJ2-1; abundance: many; v_gene: TRBV10-3; len: 12
CDR3nt: TGTGCCAGCAGCCCGGGACGGAACTACAATGAGCAGTTCTTC; CDR3aa: CASSPGRNYNEQFF; d_gene: NA; j_gene: TRBJ2-1; abundance: many; v_gene: TRBV7-2; len: 14
CDR3nt: TGCGCCAGCAGCTTCAGGGCGGCGGGCCCCACCGGGGAGCTGTTTTTT; CDR3aa: CASSFRAAGPTGELFF; d_gene: NA; j_gene: TRBJ2-2; abundance: few; v_gene: TRBV5-1; len: 16
CDR3nt: TGTGCCAGCAACACGGGACAGGGGAGTCAGCCCCAGCATTTT; CDR3aa: CASNTGQGSQPQHF; d_gene: TRBD1; j_gene: TRBJ1-5; abundance: few; v_gene: TRBV6-2/TRBV6-3; len: 14
CDR3nt: TGTGCCATCAGTGAGTCACTAGCGGGTTCTAATGAGCAGTTCTTC; CDR3aa: CAISESLAGSNEQFF; d_gene: TRBD2; j_gene: TRBJ2-1; abundance: many; v_gene: TRBV10-3; len: 15
CDR3nt: TGTGCCAGCAGTTTTTTGGGGACAGGGCTCAATGAGCAGTTCTTC; CDR3aa: CASSFLGTGLNEQFF; d_gene: TRBD1; j_gene: TRBJ2-1; abundance: NA; v_gene: TRBV27; len: 15
CDR3nt: TGTGCCAGCAGCGTAGCTTCGGGTTCCGGGGAGCTGTTTTTT; CDR3aa: CASSVASGSGELFF; d_gene: NA; j_gene: TRBJ2-2; abundance: NA; v_gene: TRBV9; len: 14
CDR3nt: TGTGCCAGCAGCCCATGGGGCAAGCAAGAGACCCAGTACTTC; CDR3aa: CASSPWGKQETQYF; d_gene: NA; j_gene: TRBJ2-5; abundance: NA; v_gene: TRBV9; len: 14
CDR3nt: TGTGCCAGCAGCCAAGTCAATTCGGGATTTGTGAACACTGAAGCTTTCTTT; CDR3aa: CASSQVNSGFVNTEAFF; d_gene: NA; j_gene: TRBJ1-1; abundance: many; v_gene: TRBV3-1; len: 17
CDR3nt: TGTGCCAGCAGTTACCTACGATCGGGACAGAATGAAAAACTGTTTTTT; CDR3aa: CASSYLRSGQNEKLFF; d_gene: TRBD1; j_gene: TRBJ1-4; abundance: many; v_gene: TRBV6-6; len: 16
CDR3nt: TGCGCCAGCAGCCAACGGGACACAAACGATGGCTACACCTTC; CDR3aa: CASSQRDTNDGYTF; d_gene: NA; j_gene: TRBJ1-2; abundance: NA; v_gene: TRBV4-3; len: 14
CDR3nt: TGTGCCAGCAGTCGGGGCGGAACGGGAGGGCCAGCGGATACGCAGTATTTT; CDR3aa: CASSRGGTGGPADTQYF; d_gene: TRBD2; j_gene: TRBJ2-3; abundance: NA; v_gene: TRBV6-1; len: 17
CDR3nt: TGTGCCAGCAGTTTAGACGGGTCGGTCAAAGAGACCCAGTACTTC; CDR3aa: CASSLDGSVKETQYF; d_gene: NA; j_gene: TRBJ2-5; abundance: many; v_gene: TRBV28; len: 15
CDR3nt: TGCGCCAGCAGCCAAGGCAGAGCGGAAGAGACCCAGTACTTC; CDR3aa: CASSQGRAEETQYF; d_gene: NA; j_gene: TRBJ2-5; abundance: NA; v_gene: TRBV4-1; len: 14
CDR3nt: TGTGCCAGCAGTTTCTTCGGGAGGGCCGGGTCAGATACGCAGTATTTT; CDR3aa: CASSFFGRAGSDTQYF; d_gene: TRBD2; j_gene: TRBJ2-3; abundance: NA; v_gene: TRBV12-3/TRBV12-4; len: 16
CDR3nt: TGTGCCAGCAGTTACTCGTTTGGGAATCAGCCCCAGCATTTT; CDR3aa: CASSYSFGNQPQHF; d_gene: NA; j_gene: TRBJ1-5; abundance: many; v_gene: TRBV6-2/TRBV6-3; len: 14
CDR3nt: TGTGCCACCCGGGACGGGGGGGCTGATGAGCAGTTCTTC; CDR3aa: CATRDGGADEQFF; d_gene: TRBD2; j_gene: TRBJ2-1; abundance: many; v_gene: TRBV12-3/TRBV12-4; len: 13
CDR3nt: TGTGCCAGCACTAGAGGCGGCACAGATACGCAGTATTTT; CDR3aa: CASTRGGTDTQYF; d_gene: NA; j_gene: TRBJ2-3; abundance: many; v_gene: TRBV7-2; len: 13
CDR3nt: TGTGCCAGCAGCCCTCCCATGAGCGGGAGTTTTCCCAATGAGCAGTTCTTC; CDR3aa: CASSPPMSGSFPNEQFF; d_gene: TRBD2; j_gene: TRBJ2-1; abundance: few; v_gene: TRBV3-1; len: 17
CDR3nt: TGCGCCAGCAGTCCCTCTTCTGCCTACGAGCAGTACTTC; CDR3aa: CASSPSSAYEQYF; d_gene: NA; j_gene: TRBJ2-7; abundance: NA; v_gene: TRBV10-1; len: 13
CDR3nt: TGTGCCAGTAACCCCCGGGGTGCAGGGATGAACGAAAAACTGTTTTTT; CDR3aa: CASNPRGAGMNEKLFF; d_gene: NA; j_gene: TRBJ1-4; abundance: NA; v_gene: TRBV19; len: 16
CDR3nt: TGCGCCAGCAGCTTGGCCTGGATGAATACGCAGTATTTT; CDR3aa: CASSLAWMNTQYF; d_gene: NA; j_gene: TRBJ2-3; abundance: many; v_gene: TRBV5-1; len: 13
CDR3nt: TGTGCCATCAGTGAGTCCTTAGATACGCAGTATTTT; CDR3aa: CAISESLDTQYF; d_gene: NA; j_gene: TRBJ2-3; abundance: NA; v_gene: TRBV10-3; len: 12
CDR3nt: TGTGCCAGCAGCTTAGTTGAAGATACGCAGTATTTT; CDR3aa: CASSLVEDTQYF; d_gene: NA; j_gene: TRBJ2-3; abundance: many; v_gene: TRBV11-3; len: 12
CDR3nt: TGCAGCGCTGAACTATTCCCGGGGTCCCAGTACTTC; CDR3aa: CSAELFPGSQYF; d_gene: NA; j_gene: TRBJ2-5; abundance: many; v_gene: TRBV29-1; len: 12
CDR3nt: TGTGACAGCAGCTTAGGAGGGGGCTCCTACGAGCAGTACTTC; CDR3aa: CDSSLGGGSYEQYF; d_gene: NA; j_gene: TRBJ2-7; abundance: NA; v_gene: TRBV7-2; len: 14
CDR3nt: TGCAGTGGGTATGAGGGGAGTCTTCGGGAGACCCAGTACTTC; CDR3aa: CSGYEGSLRETQYF; d_gene: NA; j_gene: TRBJ2-5; abundance: NA; v_gene: TRBV20-1; len: 14
CDR3nt: TGTGCCAGCTCACCATATACGGTTCTGGACACTGAAGCTTTCTTT; CDR3aa: CASSPYTVLDTEAFF; d_gene: NA; j_gene: TRBJ1-1; abundance: many; v_gene: TRBV18; len: 15
CDR3nt: TGTGCCAGCAGCTTAGATCTAGCCTCTGAGCAGTTCTTC; CDR3aa: CASSLDLASEQFF; d_gene: NA; j_gene: TRBJ2-1; abundance: few; v_gene: TRBV11-2; len: 13
CDR3nt: TGTGCCAGCAGCTCAGGGGTCGCCGGGGAGCTGTTTTTT; CDR3aa: CASSSGVAGELFF; d_gene: NA; j_gene: TRBJ2-2; abundance: NA; v_gene: TRBV5-5; len: 13
CDR3nt: TGTGCCAGCAGCCAAGAAGGCTGGGAGGGGGAGACCCAGTACTTC; CDR3aa: CASSQEGWEGETQYF; d_gene: TRBD2; j_gene: TRBJ2-5; abundance: many; v_gene: TRBV3-1; len: 15
CDR3nt: TGCGCCAGCAGCTTGGATTGGAGACAGGGGCCCAACAATGAGCAGTTCTTC; CDR3aa: CASSLDWRQGPNNEQFF; d_gene: TRBD1; j_gene: TRBJ2-1; abundance: few; v_gene: TRBV5-1; len: 17
CDR3nt: TGTGCCAGCAGCGCAGGGGGGAAGTGGACAGATACGCAGTATTTT; CDR3aa: CASSAGGKWTDTQYF; d_gene: NA; j_gene: TRBJ2-3; abundance: many; v_gene: TRBV28; len: 15
CDR3nt: TGTGCCAGCAGTTTCGACATAGAGGGGACTAATAATTCACCCCTCCACTTT; CDR3aa: CASSFDIEGTNNSPLHF; d_gene: NA; j_gene: TRBJ1-6; abundance: NA; v_gene: TRBV6-1; len: 17
CDR3nt: TGTGCCACCAGCAGCCCCAGGGCCCGCACAGATACGCAGTATTTT; CDR3aa: CATSSPRARTDTQYF; d_gene: NA; j_gene: TRBJ2-3; abundance: many; v_gene: TRBV15; len: 15
CDR3nt: TGCAGTGCTAGTAGGTCCACTGAAGCTTTCTTT; CDR3aa: CSASRSTEAFF; d_gene: NA; j_gene: TRBJ1-1; abundance: NA; v_gene: TRBV20-1; len: 11
CDR3nt: TGTGCCAGCAGCCCGGGATTCCGCCGGGGTGAGCAGTACTTC; CDR3aa: CASSPGFRRGEQYF; d_gene: NA; j_gene: TRBJ2-7; abundance: many; v_gene: TRBV13; len: 14
CDR3nt: TGTGCCAGCAGTGACCCCACTAGCGGGAGCTCCTACAATGAGCAGTTCTTC; CDR3aa: CASSDPTSGSSYNEQFF; d_gene: TRBD2; j_gene: TRBJ2-1; abundance: many; v_gene: TRBV25-1; len: 17
CDR3nt: TGTGCCAGCAGAGCCTACAGGGAAACCCAAGAGACCCAGTACTTC; CDR3aa: CASRAYRETQETQYF; d_gene: NA; j_gene: TRBJ2-5; abundance: NA; v_gene: TRBV11-2; len: 15
CDR3nt: TGTGTCAGCAGAAAGGGACAGGGGTCCAATCAGCCCCAGCATTTT; CDR3aa: CVSRKGQGSNQPQHF; d_gene: TRBD1; j_gene: TRBJ1-5; abundance: NA; v_gene: TRBV6-1; len: 15
CDR3nt: TGTGCCAGCAGCTTGGCGGGCGGGATAGGTAACACCGGGGAGCTGTTTTTT; CDR3aa: CASSLAGGIGNTGELFF; d_gene: NA; j_gene: TRBJ2-2; abundance: many; v_gene: TRBV11-3; len: 17
CDR3nt: TGCGCCAGCAGCCAAGATCTACCCAACAATGAGCAGTTCTTC; CDR3aa: CASSQDLPNNEQFF; d_gene: NA; j_gene: TRBJ2-1; abundance: NA; v_gene: TRBV4-3; len: 14
CDR3nt: TGTGCCAGCACCGGAGGGACTAACACCCAAGAGACCCAGTACTTC; CDR3aa: CASTGGTNTQETQYF; d_gene: TRBD2; j_gene: TRBJ2-5; abundance: few; v_gene: TRBV28; len: 15
CDR3nt: TGTGCCAGCAGCTACGGACCAGCTAACTATGGCTACACCTTC; CDR3aa: CASSYGPANYGYTF; d_gene: NA; j_gene: TRBJ1-2; abundance: many; v_gene: TRBV7-2; len: 14
CDR3nt: TGTGCCAGCAGCACACGGGGACAGGTATACAATCAGCCCCAGCATTTT; CDR3aa: CASSTRGQVYNQPQHF; d_gene: TRBD1; j_gene: TRBJ1-5; abundance: NA; v_gene: TRBV28; len: 16
CDR3nt: TGCAGTGCTAGAGATTACCGGCGGCCCTACGAGCAGTACTTC; CDR3aa: CSARDYRRPYEQYF; d_gene: NA; j_gene: TRBJ2-7; abundance: many; v_gene: TRBV20-1; len: 14